Sequencing of this TCR beta chain was carried out in a study of blood T cell repertoires in COVID-19. Per the original data handling: Using reference gene primer amplification, nucleated cell counts were estimated. The table came from immunoSEQ multiplex PCR; TCRdb's copy has only in-frame clones and leaves some out. The V and J calls and clone size were taken over from that table, and D and trimming were inferred from the DNA. The sample yields roughly 170,000 clones, 81% seen once. V was trimmed by 4 bases and J by 5 bases, leaving 9 bases between them. This CDR3 has 12 residues. Cohorts were determined from participant-reported clinical history.

The chain is built from TRBV12-3 or TRBV12-4 and TRBJ2-7; a weak D match, TRBD1 (6 bases). Source material: PBMCs or T cells enriched from blood (not recorded which). The source of this sequence is a woman aged 35 to 49 with acute COVID-19. The CDR3 is CASSWTANEQYF. The CDR3 bases are TGTGCCAGCAGTTGGACAGCCAACGAGCAGTACTTC.